These 15 T cell receptor beta chains were sequenced from one sample in a study of T-cell reconstitution after alpha-beta-depleted transplantation in children (dated by TCRdb to 2015 to 2016). What the treatment or condition label conveys for this sample: allogeneic hematopoietic cell transplantation with graft depleted of TCRalphabeta T cells and CD19 B cells. Library construction relied on PCR. TCRdb lists the instrument as Illumina HiSeq 2500. TCR library preparation used molecular barcoding, with unique molecular identifiers applied to normalize quantification of the TCRbeta repertoire. TCRdb took the public reads, trimmed them with fastp at Q25, ran MiXCR for clone calling and kept in-frame beta chains. CDR3 protein duplicates are merged, each entry listing the most common genes and DNA. The sample yields around 960,000 distinct CDR3 sequences; roughly 31% were counted once. Approximately 30% of the sample rests with the top ten.

The sample consisted of PBMCs, mostly from graft donor cells, taken 360 days after TCRalphabeta/CD19-depleted stem cell transplant. The receptors come from a boy in the first two years of life who had a stem cell transplant for SCID, so the T cells may come from the graft donor.

The chain is built from TRBV20-1 and TRBJ1-1; D is uncertain. CDR1 and CDR2 from the germline V gene are DFQATT and SNEGSKA (reference sequence). The V end lost 1 base, the J end lost 1 base, and 7 bases lay between the germline ends. The CDR3 has 13 residues. The CDR3 region has the DNA TGCAGTGCTAGAGTGAATTGGAACACTGAAGCTTTCTTT. It codes for CSARVNWNTEAFF.

This chain links TRBV18 with TRBJ2-7; the match to TRBD1 covers 12 bases. The CDR3 is 14 amino acids. The V gene's germline CDR1 is KGHSH and CDR2 LQKENI. V dropped 4 bases and J dropped 6; count of bases not matched to a gene: 4. The CDR3 nucleotides read TGTGCCAGCTCACAGGGACAGGGGGCTACCGAGCAGTACTTC. Translated: CASSQGQGATEQYF.

This clonotype was counted at least ten times. The J gene is TRBJ2-2, the V gene TRBV12-3 or TRBV12-4; TRBD2 matches 11 bases. The ends lost 6 bases at V and 7 bases at J; junction bases unmatched: 10. This CDR3 is built from 16 residues. The DNA for the CDR3 is TGTGCCAGCAGCGTCTCTAGCGGGGGGTTTGTCGGGGAGCTGTTTTTT. Translated, it gives CASSVSSGGFVGELFF.

The chain employs TRBV2 and TRBJ1-2; 10 nucleotides match TRBD1. The junction had 3 bases not matched to a gene; V was cut back by 4 bases and J by 4 bases. From germline, CDR1 is SNHLY and CDR2 FYNNEI. The CDR3 is made up of 14 amino acids. CDR3 sequence: CASSGQGAGYGYTF. DNA for the CDR3: TGTGCCAGCAGTGGACAGGGGGCCGGCTATGGCTACACCTTC.

This clonotype was recorded a few times. The rearrangement links TRBV4-3 to TRBJ2-1; 9 nucleotides match TRBD1. Germline CDR1 is LGHNA and CDR2 is YSLEER. The CDR3 has 16 residues. V trimming: 1 base; J trimming: 7 bases; junction bases outside the gene matches: 8. For the CDR3, the DNA is TGCGCCAGCAGCCAAGGGACCGGGACAGGGAGGAATGAGCAGTTCTTC. This encodes CASSQGTGTGRNEQFF.

The chain combines TRBV7-2 with TRBJ2-3, with 12 bases fitting TRBD2. The V and J ends lost 2 bases and 4 bases, in that order; junction bases with no gene match: 4. This CDR3 is 16 amino acids long. Per the germline V gene, CDR1 is SGHTA and CDR2 is FQGNSA. DNA of the CDR3: TGTGCCAGCAGCTTAACACTAGCGGGGGGCTCAGATACGCAGTATTTT. It yields the protein CASSLTLAGGSDTQYF.

The V call is TRBV7-2, the J call TRBJ1-1; D perhaps matches TRBD1 (6 bases). Germline V CDR1 and CDR2: SGHTA, FQGNSA. The CDR3 totals 15 residues. Trimming took off 5 bases at V and 3 bases at J, with 16 bases between the two ends. Written as DNA, the CDR3 is TGTGCCAGCAGCCGATCAGGGGCAGGGGACACTGAAGCTTTCTTT. Encoded protein: CASSRSGAGDTEAFF.

The chain joins TRBV12-3 or TRBV12-4 to TRBJ1-2, with D perhaps TRBD1 (5 bases). With 6 bases removed from V and 2 bases from J, the gap between germline ends came to 16 bases. The CDR3 is made up of 15 amino acids. The CDR3 coding sequence is TGTGCCAGCAGCCCGGGACCCCTAAGGAACTATGGCTACACCTTC. Translated, it gives CASSPGPLRNYGYTF.

J is TRBJ2-1 and V is TRBV11-2, with a tentative D call TRBD1 (5 bases). V was cut by 0 bases and J by 2 bases, with 11 bases left in between. The germline V gene has CDR1 SGHAT and CDR2 FQNNGV. There are 16 residues in the CDR3. CDR3 amino acids: CASSLDRRGPYNEQFF. Here the CDR3 DNA reads TGTGCCAGCAGCTTAGATCGTAGGGGTCCCTACAATGAGCAGTTCTTC.

This chain links TRBV5-1 with TRBJ1-5, with a weak D call TRBD1 (6 bases). Trimming cost V 0 bases and J 7 bases, with 14 bases left between them. The CDR3 is 15 amino acids. Germline CDR1 is SGHRS and CDR2 is YFSETQ. The CDR3 loop reads CASSLGAGDVQPQHF. In nucleotides, the CDR3 is TGCGCCAGCAGCTTGGGTGCAGGGGATGTACAGCCCCAGCATTTT. Full variable domain (missing parts from reference TRBV5-1 and TRBJ1-5): KAGVTQTPRYLIKTRGQQVTLSCSPISGHRSVSWYQQTPGQGLQFLFEYFSETQRNKGNFPGRFSGRQFSNSRSEMNVSTLELGDSALYLCASSLGAGDVQPQHFGDGTRLSIL.

The V gene is TRBV5-1, the J gene TRBJ2-1; no clear D gene. Germline V CDR1 and CDR2: SGHRS, YFSETQ. The ends were cut back, 1 base at V and 10 bases at J, with 15 bases in the middle. The CDR3 has 14 amino acids. The CDR3 DNA reads as TGCGCCAGCAGCTTGTCTTCTCTGGCCCTAGAGCAGTTCTTC. Translating it yields CASSLSSLALEQFF.

This clonotype was detected many times. The J gene is TRBJ2-7, the V gene TRBV3-1, with D hard to call. This CDR3 spans 11 amino acids. The germline V gene encodes CDR1 LGHDT and CDR2 YNNKEL (reference sequence). Trimming stripped 4 bases from V and 5 bases from J, with 6 bases between. Here the CDR3 DNA reads TGTGCCAGCAGCCGGGCAAACGAGCAGTACTTC. Amino acid sequence: CASSRANEQYF.

The table lists this clonotype with a few counts. The rearrangement links TRBV4-1 to TRBJ1-5, with D uncertain. The CDR3 loop spans 15 amino acids. From germline, CDR1 is MGHRA and CDR2 YSYEKL. Trimming took 0 bases from V and 4 from J, leaving 10 bases between them. The CDR3 sequence is CASSQDLVLNQPQHF. The CDR3 coding sequence is TGCGCCAGCAGCCAAGATCTGGTCTTAAATCAGCCCCAGCATTTT.

The J gene is TRBJ2-6, the V gene TRBV7-3, with D perhaps given as TRBD1 or TRBD2 (7 bases each). Trimming removed 6 bases at V and 2 bases at J, with 14 bases between. This CDR3 is 16 amino acids long. Germline V gene lookup returns CDR1 SGHTA and CDR2 FQGTGA. The DNA for the CDR3 is TGTGCCAGCAGTTCCAGGGGGGGTGCTGGGGCCAACGTCCTGACTTTC. Translation: CASSSRGGAGANVLTF.

The chain employs TRBV6-5 and TRBJ2-5, with D perhaps matching TRBD1 (5 bases). V lost 0 bases to trimming and J lost 2 bases, with 10 bases between them. CDR1 MNHEY and CDR2 SVGAGI come from the germline V gene. The CDR3 sequence is 15 residues long. For the CDR3, the DNA is TGTGCCAGCAGTTACTCAGGGAAGGGGCAAGAGACCCAGTACTTC. Translated: CASSYSGKGQETQYF.